One sample yielded the 14 T cell receptor beta chains listed below, sequenced in a study of CD8 T cells in Susac syndrome. cDNA came from about 0.5 to 1 ug RNA primed by random hexamers. TCRdb reprocessed the immunoSEQ multiplex PCR reads with MiXCR, giving one entry per CDR3 protein. Of approximately 57,000 distinct CDR3 sequences listed, approximately 95% are singletons. Specimen: CD8+ T cells from PBMCs. All receptors derive from a human donor with Susac syndrome.

The J gene is TRBJ1-1, the V gene TRBV5-6; TRBD1 matches at 7 bases. The germline gives CDR1 SGHDT, CDR2 YYEEEE. This CDR3 is 14 amino acids long. After removal of 3 bases from V and 1 base from J, the junction contained 3 bases not matched to a gene. CDR3 DNA: TGTGCCAGCAGCTCGACAGGGTGGAACACTGAAGCTTTCTTT. It is translated as CASSSTGWNTEAFF.

This clonotype was detected once. This sequence joins TRBV27 and TRBJ2-5; 15 bases are a match to TRBD2. The CDR3 loop spans 15 amino acids. The V gene's germline CDR1 is MNHEY and CDR2 SMNVEV (reference sequence). The ends lost 5 bases at V and 5 bases at J; junction bases unmatched: 3. The CDR3 nucleotides are TGTGCCAGCAGTGGACTAGCGGGGGGGCATGAGACCCAGTACTTC. It encodes CASSGLAGGHETQYF.

The rearrangement uses TRBV3-1 and TRBJ2-5; 7 nucleotides line up with TRBD1. V lost 4 bases, J lost 5 bases, and 1 base stayed unmatched. Germline CDR1 reads LGHDT; CDR2 reads YNNKEL (reference sequence). The CDR3 runs to 12 residues. CDR3 in DNA: TGTGCCAGCAGCCCACAGGGGGAGACCCAGTACTTC. Protein: CASSPQGETQYF.

This chain connects TRBV5-1 to TRBJ2-5, with D perhaps TRBD1 (6 bases). Germline V CDR1 and CDR2: SGHRS, YFSETQ. The CDR3 covers 14 residues. V was trimmed by 1 base and J by 6 bases, leaving 13 bases between them. DNA for the CDR3: TGCGCCAGCAGCTTGATACAGGGTGGGCAGACCCAGTACTTC. This codes for CASSLIQGGQTQYF.

This chain joins TRBV9 and TRBJ2-7; 7 nucleotides line up with TRBD2. This CDR3 has 14 residues. CDR1 SGDLS and CDR2 YYNGEE come from the germline V gene. The V segment lost 3 bases and the J segment 4 bases; nucleotides outside the gene matches: 7. The CDR3 here is CASSANIGGYEQYF. CDR3 DNA: TGTGCCAGCAGCGCGAACATCGGGGGGTACGAGCAGTACTTC.

The chain employs TRBV12-5 and TRBJ2-7, with D maybe TRBD1 (6 bases). This CDR3 is built from 17 residues. V was trimmed by 2 bases and J by 6 bases, leaving 23 bases between them. Germline assignment: CDR1 LGHNT and CDR2 FRNRAP. The CDR3 nucleotides are TGTGCTAGTGGTTTGCCTAAGGAAGGCAGGGGATCGGCCGAGCAGTACTTC. Residues: CASGLPKEGRGSAEQYF.

V and J are TRBV7-6 and TRBJ1-1, with TRBD1 identical over 8 bases. V gave up 7 bases and J gave up 0 bases; unmatched junction bases: 1. The length of the CDR3 is 13 residues. CDR1 is SGHVS, CDR2 FNYEAQ, per germline. CDR3 in amino acids: CASTTGVNTEAFF. In DNA form, the CDR3 reads TGTGCCAGCACGACAGGGGTGAACACTGAAGCTTTCTTT.

The chain combines TRBV9 with TRBJ2-3; the match to TRBD2 covers 13 bases. Unmatched junction bases numbered 8, after V lost 7 bases and J lost 3 bases. The CDR3 is 16 residues long. CDR1 and CDR2 (germline): SGDLS, YYNGEE. CDR3 sequence: CASSQGLAGRTDTQYF. The CDR3 DNA reads as TGTGCCAGCTCCCAGGGACTAGCGGGGAGGACAGATACGCAGTATTTT.

The V call is TRBV20-1, the J call TRBJ2-1, with D possibly being TRBD2 (7 bases). Trimming stripped 0 bases from V and 7 bases from J, with 10 bases between. From germline, CDR1 is DFQATT and CDR2 SNEGSKA (reference sequence). The CDR3 totals 13 residues. CDR3 sequence: CSARERGGNEQFF. The CDR3 DNA reads as TGCAGTGCTAGAGAGAGGGGGGGAAATGAGCAGTTCTTC.

The rearrangement joins TRBV10-2 to TRBJ2-1; no clear D. This CDR3 spans 9 amino acids. V was pared by 8 bases and J by 9 bases, with 5 bases between. Germline V gene lookup returns CDR1 WSHSY and CDR2 SAAADI. CDR3 amino acids: CASGAEQFF. The CDR3 bases are TGCGCCAGCGGAGCTGAGCAGTTCTTC.

This chain uses TRBV30 with TRBJ1-1; 12 bases fit TRBD1. The CDR3 consists of 17 residues. The V gene end was trimmed by 0 bases and the J gene end by 2 bases; junction bases not matched to a gene: 7. Germline V gene sequence: CDR1 GTSNPN, CDR2 SVGIG (reference sequence). The CDR3 spells CAWSVRGQGAPNTEAFF. DNA of the CDR3: TGTGCCTGGAGTGTACGGGGACAGGGGGCACCCAACACTGAAGCTTTCTTT.

This CDR3 is CSAKQASNTEAFF. The CDR3 nucleotides are TGCAGTGCTAAACAGGCGTCGAACACTGAAGCTTTCTTT. The chain recombines TRBV20-1 with TRBJ1-1; weak D call: TRBD1 (5 bases). From germline, CDR1 is DFQATT and CDR2 SNEGSKA (reference sequence). V was shortened by 4 bases and J by 1 base, with 10 bases between the two germline ends. The CDR3 covers 13 residues.

This chain uses TRBV7-9 with TRBJ2-7; perhaps TRBD2 as D (6 bases). V lost 1 base, J lost 4 bases, and 11 bases lay in between. Per germline, CDR1 SEHNR and CDR2 FQNEAQ (reference sequence). The CDR3 length is 14 residues. As DNA, the CDR3 is TGTGCCAGCAGCTTAGGGGGACTTTCTTACGAGCAGTACTTC. The encoded protein is CASSLGGLSYEQYF.

The chain uses TRBV13 and TRBJ2-3, with 7 bases identical to TRBD1. Germline CDR1 PRHDT, CDR2 FYEKMQ (reference sequence). The J segment lost 4 bases and the V segment lost 2 bases, leaving 3 bases of the junction unmatched. This CDR3 comprises 14 residues. In DNA form, the CDR3 reads TGTGCCAGCAGCTTACAGGGGGTCGCAGATACGCAGTATTTT. Protein sequence: CASSLQGVADTQYF. The whole variable domain, remainder taken from reference TRBV13 and TRBJ2-3, is AAGVIQSPRHLIKEKRETATLKCYPIPRHDTVYWYQQGPGQDPQFLISFYEKMQSDKGSIPDRFSAQQFSDYHSELNMSSLELGDSALYFCASSLQGVADTQYFGPGTRLTVL.